These 8 T cell receptor beta chains were all obtained from the same sample, sequenced in a study of blood T cell repertoires in COVID-19. Measured with immunoSEQ multiplex PCR; TCRdb has only the in-frame clones, and not every one. The sample includes 200,000 to 250,000 clones, 88% of them seen just once. Source material: PBMCs or T cells enriched from blood (not recorded which). The origin of the receptors is a woman aged 25 to 39 who had recovered from COVID-19.

This chain connects TRBV14 to TRBJ1-5; D uncertain. The CDR3 totals 14 residues. Trimming took 1 base from V and 6 from J, leaving 10 bases between them. CDR1 is SGHDN, CDR2 FVKESK, per germline. The CDR3 loop reads CASSQGNSGQPQHF. DNA for the CDR3: TGTGCCAGCAGCCAAGGAAACTCAGGTCAGCCCCAGCATTTT.

A few counts support this clone. This chain connects TRBV27 to TRBJ2-7; weak D call: TRBD2 (6 bases). The CDR3 has 13 residues. Germline V gene lookup returns CDR1 MNHEY and CDR2 SMNVEV (reference sequence). Trimming removed 7 bases at V and 3 bases at J, with 13 bases between. CDR3 in amino acids: CASMDTEGYEQYF. As DNA, the CDR3 is TGTGCCAGCATGGACACGGAGGGCTACGAGCAGTACTTC.

The rearrangement uses TRBV4-3 and TRBJ1-6; tentative D call: TRBD1 (5 bases). Trimming cost V 1 base and J 7 bases, with 8 bases left between them. CDR1 LGHNA and CDR2 YSLEER come from the germline V gene. The CDR3 consists of 14 residues. CDR3: CASSQGQLNSPLHF. Here the CDR3 DNA reads TGCGCCAGCAGCCAAGGACAGCTCAATTCACCCCTCCACTTT.

The CDR3 protein is CASSVGGTGVSPLHF. The CDR3 coding sequence is TGTGCCAGCAGCGTAGGCGGGACAGGGGTTTCACCCCTCCACTTT. The chain recombines TRBV9 with TRBJ1-6; 10 positions match TRBD1. Germline loops: CDR1 SGDLS, CDR2 YYNGEE. The CDR3 spans 15 residues. The V gene end was trimmed by 0 bases and the J gene end by 9 bases; junction bases not matched to a gene: 3.

The rearrangement uses TRBV7-6 and TRBJ2-3; 9 bases are a match to TRBD1. The CDR3 covers 17 residues. Trimming removed 4 bases from V and 1 base from J; junction bases left unmatched: 9. The germline gives CDR1 SGHVS, CDR2 FNYEAQ. This CDR3 is CASSYLGRDRGTDTQYF. CDR3 DNA sequence: TGTGCCAGCAGCTATCTGGGCCGGGACAGGGGCACAGATACGCAGTATTTT.

This sequence joins TRBV18 and TRBJ2-7, with D maybe TRBD2 (5 bases). This CDR3 has 16 residues. CDR1 is KGHSH, CDR2 LQKENI, per germline. Trimming removed 1 base at V and 1 base at J, with 14 bases between. CDR3: CASSPLSRGASYEQYF. The CDR3 bases are TGTGCCAGCTCACCACTCTCCCGGGGAGCTTCCTACGAGCAGTACTTC.

This clone occurred once. J is TRBJ2-1 and V is TRBV15, with D tentatively TRBD1 (6 bases). In germline, CDR1 is LNHNV, CDR2 YYDKDF (reference sequence). V was shortened by 0 bases and J by 9 bases, with 21 bases between the two germline ends. The CDR3 length is 17 residues. Written as DNA, the CDR3 is TGTGCCACCAGCAGAGATCGGGCAGGGGCATCCGTAAGTGAGCAGTTCTTC. Its protein product is CATSRDRAGASVSEQFF.

The J gene is TRBJ1-6, the V gene TRBV6-6, with 10 bases lining up with TRBD1. Trimming at V came to 7 bases and at J to 9 bases, leaving 9 bases not matched to a gene. The CDR3 is 15 residues long. CDR1 and CDR2 from the germline V gene are MNHNY and SVGAGI (reference sequence). As DNA, the CDR3 is TGTGCCAGCAACCCCGAGGGGACAGGGGCTTCACCCCTCCACTTT. Protein sequence: CASNPEGTGASPLHF.